A selection of T cell receptor beta chains follows, all from one sample in a study of T cell changes during pregnancy in multiple sclerosis. Here immunoSEQ multiplex PCR was the method, and the copy in TCRdb shows in-frame clones only, minus some. The profile shows fewer than 85,000 clones, roughly 92% of them singletons. The sequencing here drew on peripheral blood, taken before pregnancy. Receptors originate from a female donor with multiple sclerosis, enrolled in a pregnancy study. The CDR3 runs from the conserved cysteine through the conserved F or W. Fields, in order: D gene, clone size, V gene, J gene, CDR3 protein, CDR3 DNA. D genes are given only for firm matches. Clone size, where shown, is once, few, many, or a class for clones that have expanded.

>TRBD2|once|TRBV7-2|TRBJ2-7
CASSSPGAGGPSEQYF
TGTGCCAGCAGCTCCCCAGGAGCGGGAGGGCCTAGCGAGCAGTACTTC
>NA|NA|TRBV14|TRBJ1-2
CASSQDYSYGYTF
TGTGCCAGCAGCCAAGACTACAGCTATGGCTACACCTTC
>TRBD2|NA|TRBV29-1|TRBJ2-4
CSGTSGSDIQYF
TGCAGCGGGACTAGCGGGAGTGACATTCAGTACTTC
>TRBD1|NA|TRBV5-6|TRBJ1-1
CASSLWTGLTMNTEAFF
TGTGCCAGCAGCTTGTGGACAGGTCTTACGATGAACACTGAAGCTTTCTTT
>TRBD1|NA|TRBV11-2|TRBJ2-2
CASSLPLGTGGQRVLFF
TGTGCCAGCAGCTTACCCCTCGGGACAGGGGGCCAGCGGGTGCTGTTTTTT
>NA|once|TRBV4-3|TRBJ2-7
CASSPRLISYEQYF
TGCGCCAGCAGCCCACGACTAATCTCCTACGAGCAGTACTTC
>NA|NA|TRBV14|TRBJ2-7
CASSQQDVASYEQYF
TGTGCCAGCAGCCAGCAAGACGTAGCCTCTTACGAGCAGTACTTC
>NA|NA|TRBV4-3|TRBJ2-7
CASSQDRGASYEQYF
TGCGCCAGCAGCCAAGACAGGGGCGCGTCTTACGAGCAGTACTTC
>NA|NA|TRBV7-9|TRBJ2-7
CASSPSEAGPYEQYF
TGTGCCAGCAGCCCGAGCGAGGCAGGGCCCTACGAGCAGTACTTC
>TRBD1|once|TRBV7-9|TRBJ1-1
CASSIGQGSVEAFF
TGTGCCAGCAGCATAGGACAGGGGAGTGTTGAAGCTTTCTTT
>TRBD1|NA|TRBV19|TRBJ1-1
CASSRQGDTEAFF
TGTGCCAGTAGTCGACAGGGTGACACTGAAGCTTTCTTT
>NA|NA|TRBV6-5|TRBJ1-2
CASSGQSYSYGYTF
TGTGCCAGCAGTGGACAGTCCTATTCCTATGGCTACACCTTC
>NA|NA|TRBV7-2|TRBJ1-5
CASSLQGKQPQHF
TGTGCCAGCAGCTTACAGGGTAAACAGCCCCAGCATTTT
>NA|NA|TRBV7-9|TRBJ1-1
CASRHQWSPEAFF
TGTGCCAGCAGGCATCAGTGGTCCCCTGAAGCTTTCTTT
>TRBD1|NA|TRBV29-1|TRBJ1-2
CSVILDPGQGAPGGGYTF
TGCAGCGTCATACTTGACCCGGGACAGGGGGCCCCGGGGGGTGGCTACACCTTC
>TRBD2|once|TRBV6-4|TRBJ2-1
CASSDSTSGRYNEQFF
TGTGCCAGCAGTGACTCGACTAGCGGCAGATACAATGAGCAGTTCTTC
>NA|NA|TRBV19|TRBJ1-2
CASSIGPDYGYTF
TGTGCCAGTAGTATAGGCCCGGACTATGGCTACACCTTC
>TRBD2|NA|TRBV9|TRBJ2-2
CASSGTLGGLNTGELFF
TGTGCCAGCAGCGGCACCCTCGGGGGGTTGAACACCGGGGAGCTGTTTTTT
>NA|NA|TRBV5-6|TRBJ2-5
CASRLIEQETQYF
TGTGCCAGCAGACTTATAGAACAAGAGACCCAGTACTTC
>TRBD2|NA|TRBV10-1|TRBJ2-5
CASRQRLAGETQYF
TGCGCCAGCAGGCAAAGACTAGCGGGAGAGACCCAGTACTTC
>TRBD1|NA|TRBV6-5|TRBJ2-1
CASNPPGTGNNEQFF
TGTGCCAGCAACCCCCCCGGGACAGGCAACAATGAGCAGTTCTTC
>NA|NA|TRBV15|TRBJ1-1
CATTPGTSFMNTEAFF
TGTGCCACCACCCCAGGAACCAGTTTTATGAACACTGAAGCTTTCTTT
>TRBD2|NA|TRBV6-6|TRBJ2-2
CASSYSLGLATGELFF
TGTGCCAGCAGTTACTCGCTGGGACTAGCAACCGGGGAGCTGTTTTTT
>NA|NA|TRBV6-5|TRBJ2-7
CASSRGRGPEQYF
TGTGCCAGCAGTCGTGGTAGGGGTCCGGAGCAGTACTTC
>NA|NA|TRBV4-1|TRBJ2-7
CASSQGTSESYEQYF
TGCGCCAGCAGCCAAGGGACTTCCGAATCCTACGAGCAGTACTTC
>NA|NA|TRBV4-3|TRBJ2-5
CASSQEVGGETQYF
TGCGCCAGCAGCCAAGAAGTGGGAGGAGAGACCCAGTACTTC
>NA|NA|TRBV7-6|TRBJ2-2
CASSPGGELFF
TGTGCCAGCAGCCCAGGGGGGGAGCTGTTTTTT
>TRBD1|NA|TRBV7-9|TRBJ1-1
CASSLEDRGSEAFF
TGTGCCAGCAGCTTAGAGGACAGGGGATCTGAAGCTTTCTTT
>TRBD1|NA|TRBV9|TRBJ1-3
CASSVDVGGQGSGNTIYF
TGTGCCAGCAGCGTAGACGTCGGGGGACAGGGCTCTGGAAACACCATATATTTT